This TCR beta chain was identified during a study of T-cell reconstitution after alpha-beta-depleted transplantation in children. This CDR3 region has 14 residues. TCRbeta library preparation incorporated unique molecular identifiers. From the PCR reads, TCRdb called clonotypes with MiXCR, one entry per CDR3 protein. The sample includes 540,000 or so distinct CDR3 sequences, 23% of them seen just once. This clonotype came up many times. One end of the junction fails to match germline, which may point to a read error. The sequencing used PBMCs, mostly from graft donor cells, collected 360 days after TCRalphabeta/CD19-depleted stem cell transplant. This rearrangement joins TRBV12-3 or TRBV12-4 to TRBJ2-3, with a possible D match to TRBD2 (5 bases). The source of this sequence is a boy less than two years old who had a stem cell transplant for acute myeloid leukemia, so the T cells may come from the graft donor. This CDR3 is CASSLARDLDTQYF. DNA for the CDR3: TGTGCCAGCAGTCTAGCAAGGGATTTGGATACGCAGTATTTT.